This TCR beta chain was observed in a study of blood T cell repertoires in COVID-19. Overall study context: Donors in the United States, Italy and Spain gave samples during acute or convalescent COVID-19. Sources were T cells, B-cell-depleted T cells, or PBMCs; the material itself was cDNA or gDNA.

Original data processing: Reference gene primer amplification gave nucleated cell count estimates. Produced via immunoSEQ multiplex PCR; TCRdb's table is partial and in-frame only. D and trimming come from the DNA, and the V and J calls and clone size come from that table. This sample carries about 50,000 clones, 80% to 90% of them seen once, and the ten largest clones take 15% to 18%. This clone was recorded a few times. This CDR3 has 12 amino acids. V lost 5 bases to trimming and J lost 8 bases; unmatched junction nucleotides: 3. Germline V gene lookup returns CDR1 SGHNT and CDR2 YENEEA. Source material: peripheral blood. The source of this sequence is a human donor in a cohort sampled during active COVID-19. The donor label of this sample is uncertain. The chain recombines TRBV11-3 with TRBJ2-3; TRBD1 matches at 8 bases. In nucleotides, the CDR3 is TGTGCCAGCAGCACAGGGGGGAGTACGCAGTATTTT. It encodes CASSTGGSTQYF.